This T cell receptor beta chain was found in a study of T cells after posttransplantation cyclophosphamide. General study findings and limits: Donor CD8+ memory clones often dominated recipient blood repertoires at later times.

Methotrexate plus calcineurin inhibitor accompanied controls' myeloablative marrow transplants; sampling was 1 year later. The CDR3 totals 16 residues. Germline assignment: CDR1 KGHSH and CDR2 LQKENI. Trimming took 3 bases from V and 7 from J, leaving 19 bases between them. The table lists this clone with a few counts. The antigen remains unidentified. The assay was immunoSEQ multiplex PCR, and TCRdb's table has in-frame clones only and misses some. The data contain around 15,000 clones, 65% to 85% of them seen just once; the ten biggest clones take up approximately 2.9%. The J gene is TRBJ2-1, the V gene TRBV18; D is unresolved. This specimen was PBMCs, taken 441 days after allogeneic stem cell transplant with calcineurin inhibitor and methotrexate. This sequence originates from a male patient in his 30s who received an allogeneic stem cell transplant from an unrelated donor, was CMV-positive, and had acute and chronic GVHD. Some T cells may be the graft donor's. CDR3 DNA sequence: TGTGCCAGCTCACCCTCCGGCGCGAGAGGATTAAATGAGCAGTTCTTC. This translates into CASSPSGARGLNEQFF.